This T cell receptor beta chain was observed in a study of cytomegalovirus exposure and HLA in healthy donors. The PCR made use of 60 Vbeta and 13 Jbeta primers. As processed by the authors: Per a later analysis, the number of unique TCR beta chains was about 80 million, of which some 10 million were shared. Profiled with immunoSEQ multiplex PCR; TCRdb holds only in-frame clones, not every one. V and J calls and clone size are those listed in that table; D and trimming were worked out from the DNA. Here the sample table reports more than 140,000 clones. The CDR3 consists of 11 residues. Germline V CDR1 and CDR2: LGHNT, FRNRAP. General observations from the study: A later analysis, which compared TCR beta chains of equal frequency, found the HLA-associated ones more clonally expanded. Sequence variants that were highly shared formed a cluster that was likely a sequencing artifact. Testing in vitro showed three CMV-associated chains specific for CMV antigens.

Regarding this clone: Its antigen is undetermined. At one boundary the junction diverges from the germline segment, which might be a read error.

The V call is TRBV12-5, the J call TRBJ2-1; D not resolved. The TCR sequence derives from a young woman in good health and CMV-seronegative. Material: PBMCs. The CDR3 protein is CASGLGSEQFF. For the CDR3, the DNA is TGTGCTAGTGGATTGGGTAGTGAGCAGTTCTTC.